This T cell receptor (beta chain) came from a study of a mutant IDH1 vaccine in newly diagnosed glioma. Study as a whole: The treated population exhibited a male proportion of approximately 62%, a female proportion of about 38%, and a mean age of about 40 years. Before enrollment, patients got radiotherapy alone, temozolomide alone, or mostly the combination. Study conclusions and caveats: Vaccination elicited immune responses in 80% to 95% of patients.

Trimming cost V 0 bases and J 4 bases, with 10 bases left between them. CDR3 length: 15 residues. CDR1 and CDR2 from the germline V gene are MNHEY and SVGAGI. The time point is: baseline, week 1 (first vaccination visit). Treatment denoted: pre-vaccination baseline after standard-of-care therapy. Some clones are missing from TCRdb's copy, which holds only in-frame ones; the method was immunoSEQ multiplex PCR. The table lists 70,000 to 95,000 clones, roughly 80% of them singletons, with less than 6.5% in the top ten. This clone was recorded a few times. What it binds is not known. Sequenced material: PBMCs, taken from a glioma patient treated with radiotherapy, temozolomide or both. The receptor comes from a middle-aged man with glioma. Some clones in this sample may be carry-over from other donors' samples. The V and J genes are TRBV6-5 and TRBJ1-3; D ambiguous. CDR3 nucleotide sequence: TGTGCCAGCAGTTACTCTTGGAGGTCCGGAAACACCATATATTTT. This codes for CASSYSWRSGNTIYF.